This TCR beta chain came from a study of cytomegalovirus exposure and HLA in healthy donors. Broader study findings: It was confirmed in vitro that a few of the CMV-associated chains were specific for CMV antigens. Based on reports, TCR beta sequences accurately predicted HLA-A and HLA-B alleles for most subjects.

All the people who gave samples were healthy bone marrow donors. Turning to this clone: The antigen is undetermined.

60 Vbeta and 13 Jbeta primers were used in PCR. Profiling relied on immunoSEQ multiplex PCR, and the TCRdb table lists in-frame clones only, not all of them. The sample has roughly 60,000 clones, around 83% seen once. The clonotype was recovered from a man aged 25-40 years in good health and CMV-seronegative. Sequences were obtained from PBMCs.

CDR3 region: CASSYWTGTGLREQYF. CDR3 bases: TGTGCCAGCAGCTACTGGACCGGGACAGGGCTTCGCGAGCAGTACTTC. The chain joins TRBV7-8 to TRBJ2-7; TRBD1 aligns across 9 bases. V shed 4 bases and J 6 bases; nucleotides not matched to a gene: 13. The CDR3 is 16 residues long. CDR1 and CDR2 (germline): SGHVS, FQNEAQ. Full variable domain (outside the CDR3, taken from reference TRBV7-8 and TRBJ2-7): GAGVSQSPRYKVAKRGQDVALRCDPISGHVSLFWYQQALGQGPEFLTYFQNEAQLDKSGLPSDRFFAERPEGSVSTLKIQRTQQEDSAVYLCASSYWTGTGLREQYFGPGTRLTVT.